A selection of T cell receptor beta chains follows, all from one sample in a study of neoadjuvant anti-PD-1 for oral cavity cancer. Sequencing used immunoSEQ multiplex PCR; TCRdb keeps in-frame clones, though not all of them. The sample lists 68,000 or so clones; about 85% were seen once. Sequences were derived from PBMCs, sampled after nivolumab (anti-PD-1) treatment. The receptors derive from a person aged 35-79 years with oral cavity squamous cell carcinoma. CDR3s include the opening cysteine and the closing phenylalanine or tryptophan. A D gene is named only where the DNA matches it firmly.

V	D	J	CDR3
TRBV21-1	.	TRBJ1-2	CASSKQVNYGYTF
TRBV7-2	.	TRBJ2-5	CASSLVAGEIRAQYF
TRBV12-1	.	TRBJ2-5	CASSFSFSGRETQYF
TRBV2	TRBD2	TRBJ2-7	CASSVLAGVSYEQYF
TRBV5-1	TRBD2	TRBJ2-7	CASSLEGRGETEQYF
TRBV4-2	TRBD1	TRBJ1-3	CASSQDHRDSSGNTIYF
TRBV7-6	TRBD2	TRBJ2-1	CASSLVFLAGADEQFF
TRBV5-1	TRBD1	TRBJ1-4	CASSLGQGEEKLFF
TRBV27	TRBD2	TRBJ2-7	CASSFIAGGPMEQYF
TRBV5-1	.	TRBJ1-1	CASSLGGLNTEAFF
TRBV5-4	TRBD2	TRBJ2-3	CASSSGLAGGTDTQYF
TRBV7-7	TRBD2	TRBJ2-1	CASSLGPLAGNEQFF
TRBV28	TRBD1	TRBJ2-5	CASSSPPGTGEETQYF
TRBV4-1	.	TRBJ1-5	CASSPAGGATNQPQHF
TRBV4-2	.	TRBJ1-5	CASSQVDSNQPQHF
TRBV7-9	TRBD1	TRBJ2-2	CASRQQGTGELFF
TRBV30	.	TRBJ1-5	CAWSVDTNQPQHF
TRBV27	.	TRBJ2-1	CASSLVASGTGGEQFF
TRBV11-2	.	TRBJ2-4	CASSLSRIGALAKNIQYF
TRBV6-5	TRBD1	TRBJ2-7	CASSLLGQGSYEQYF
TRBV27	TRBD2	TRBJ2-3	CASSSISSGGTDTQYF
TRBV2	TRBD1	TRBJ2-7	CAGMFRRVQGLEYEQYF
TRBV9	.	TRBJ1-5	CASSLKPQHF
TRBV6-1	.	TRBJ2-7	CASRLTGIMDYEQYF
TRBV28	.	TRBJ1-4	CASSVPPGEKLFF
TRBV27	.	TRBJ1-4	CASSLVGATNEKLFF
TRBV10-2	.	TRBJ2-4	CASSDVGRNIQYF